The clone carrying this T cell receptor (beta chain) turned up a few times. Its antigen is as yet unknown. All diabetic donors were classified as either type 1 or type 2 diabetes. Germline lookup yields CDR1 WSHSY and CDR2 SAAADI. The length of the CDR3 is 16 residues. V was pared by 6 bases and J by 10 bases, with 13 bases of the junction left unmatched. This entry is derived from a study of type 1 and type 2 diabetes patients. The PCR template was genomic DNA. Amplification of the beta chain CDR3 used 30 forward and 13 reverse multiplex primers. TCRdb fed the multiplex PCR reads into MiXCR, producing one record per CDR3 protein. This sample has fewer than 300,000 distinct CDR3 sequences, with roughly 48% found just once. Study findings and constraints: Age and gender were not matched between study groups, possibly biasing interpretation.

Sequences were obtained from peripheral blood mononuclear cells (PBMCs). The receptor's source is a man aged 18 to 29 with type 2 diabetes. The rearrangement links TRBV10-2 to TRBJ1-6; 9 bases line up with TRBD1. The CDR3 DNA is TGCGCCAGCAGGCACACAGGGGGCGCGTTCGAATCACCCCTCCACTTT. It translates to CASRHTGGAFESPLHF.